These 6 T cell receptor beta chains came from one sample sequenced in a study of neoadjuvant anti-PD-1 for oral cavity cancer. Produced via immunoSEQ multiplex PCR; TCRdb's table is partial and in-frame only. In the table there are 6,700 or so clones, around 82% of which are singletons. This sample comprised PBMCs, obtained before nivolumab (anti-PD-1) treatment. These receptors originate from a person aged 40 to 85 with oral cavity squamous cell carcinoma.

The chain couples TRBV11-3 to TRBJ2-2; D possibly corresponds to TRBD2 (7 bases). V dropped 5 bases and J dropped 2 bases, with 18 bases sitting between them. This CDR3 is 17 amino acids long. The germline V gene encodes CDR1 SGHNT and CDR2 YENEEA. The CDR3 DNA reads as TGTGCCAGCAGCCCCCGTCGGCGGGGGCCTAACACCGGGGAGCTGTTTTTT. This codes for CASSPRRRGPNTGELFF.

CDR3: CASGGLSNYGYTF. The CDR3 DNA reads TGTGCCAGCGGAGGACTTTCTAACTATGGCTACACCTTC. The rearrangement links TRBV2 to TRBJ1-2, with D uncertain. The CDR3 sequence is 13 residues long. The V end lost 8 bases, the J end lost 0 bases, and 10 bases lay between the germline ends. The germline V gene encodes CDR1 SNHLY and CDR2 FYNNEI.

This chain joins TRBV10-1 and TRBJ2-5; the D call may be TRBD1 or TRBD2 (5 bases each). V dropped 3 bases and J dropped 5 bases, with 10 bases sitting between them. Germline values: CDR1 WNHNN, CDR2 SYGVQD (reference sequence). The CDR3 sequence is 13 residues long. CDR3 loop: CASSDPGRETQYF. DNA for the CDR3: TGCGCCAGCAGTGACCCGGGGCGGGAGACCCAGTACTTC.

The J gene is TRBJ1-2, the V gene TRBV6-1; no reliable D call. Germline V gene sequence: CDR1 MNHNS, CDR2 SASEGT. This CDR3 spans 16 amino acids. Deletions cut 1 base from V and 0 bases from J, with 12 bases between. CDR3 coding DNA: TGTGCCAGCAGTGAAGAGGTTAGCGAGCCTAACTATGGCTACACCTTC. Its protein product is CASSEEVSEPNYGYTF.

V usage is TRBV4-3 and J usage is TRBJ1-2; TRBD1 might be the D (5 bases). The germline V gene encodes CDR1 LGHNA and CDR2 YSLEER. V lost 0 bases and J 4 bases, leaving 12 bases between the germline ends. The CDR3 runs 15 residues. In DNA form, the CDR3 reads TGCGCCAGCAGCCAAGAAGGCACCGGGGGCTATGGCTACACCTTC. This translates into CASSQEGTGGYGYTF.

This clone was counted between two and nine times. The rearrangement joins TRBV4-1 to TRBJ2-5, with D tentatively TRBD1 (5 bases). The V gene's germline CDR1 is MGHRA and CDR2 YSYEKL. This CDR3 region has 14 residues. Deletions cut 5 bases from V and 4 bases from J, with 14 bases between. CDR3 sequence: CASSIAPGSETQYF. CDR3 bases: TGCGCCAGCAGCATAGCCCCAGGGTCAGAGACCCAGTACTTC.